This is a list of T cell receptor beta chains from one sample in a study of cytomegalovirus exposure and HLA in healthy donors. Clones were sequenced by immunoSEQ multiplex PCR, and TCRdb holds only the in-frame ones, with some missing. Its clone listing holds 150,000 to 200,000 clones. Material for sequencing was PBMCs. Receptors were obtained from a man aged 30 to 45 in good health and CMV-seronegative. CDR3s include the opening cysteine and the closing phenylalanine or tryptophan. Each record gives: D gene, V gene, J gene, CDR3 DNA, CDR3 protein. D genes are given only for firm matches.

D: TRBD2; V: TRBV10-3; J: TRBJ2-1; DNA: TGTGCCATCAGTGACCCAGAGCGGGGCGTTAGCTCCTACAATGAGCAGTTCTTC; CDR3: CAISDPERGVSSYNEQFF
D: -; V: TRBV2; J: TRBJ2-3; DNA: TGTGCCAGCACGTTTCAGGGGACAAGCACAGATACGCAGTATTTT; CDR3: CASTFQGTSTDTQYF
D: TRBD1; V: TRBV6-5; J: TRBJ1-2; DNA: TGTGCCAGCAGTTACTCGACAGGGACGAGCTATGGCTACACCTTC; CDR3: CASSYSTGTSYGYTF
D: TRBD1; V: TRBV7-6; J: TRBJ1-1; DNA: TGTGCCAGCAGCTACGCAACTACAGGGGGCGCGGACACTGAAGCTTTCTTT; CDR3: CASSYATTGGADTEAFF
D: -; V: TRBV28; J: TRBJ2-7; DNA: TGTGCCAGCAGTTCAACTATCCCCCCTTACGAGCAGTACTTC; CDR3: CASSSTIPPYEQYF
D: TRBD1; V: TRBV10-3; J: TRBJ1-5; DNA: TGTGCCATCAGCAGGGACAGGGAACAGCCCCAGCATTTT; CDR3: CAISRDREQPQHF
D: -; V: TRBV2; J: TRBJ2-4; DNA: TGTGCCAGCAGTGAAATGGGCGTAGGGGAAAACATTCAGTACTTC; CDR3: CASSEMGVGENIQYF
D: TRBD1; V: TRBV2; J: TRBJ2-3; DNA: TGTGCCAGCAGAGGGACAGGGCATATCACAGATACGCAGTATTTT; CDR3: CASRGTGHITDTQYF
D: TRBD1; V: TRBV2; J: TRBJ1-3; DNA: TGTGCCAGCAGTGAATTCGGGGCCAGGGGGCTCGGAAACACCATATATTTT; CDR3: CASSEFGARGLGNTIYF
D: TRBD2; V: TRBV27; J: TRBJ2-3; DNA: TGTGCCAGCGGATCATCTAGCGGATACACAGATACGCAGTATTTT; CDR3: CASGSSSGYTDTQYF
D: TRBD2; V: TRBV30; J: TRBJ2-3; DNA: TGTGCCTGGAGTGTACGGGCTAGCGGGGGGGCCAGGACAGATACGCAGTATTTT; CDR3: CAWSVRASGGARTDTQYF
D: -; V: TRBV9; J: TRBJ2-7; DNA: TGTGCCAGCAGCGCCCGCACAGGGGCGGGAGAGCAGTACTTC; CDR3: CASSARTGAGEQYF
D: TRBD2; V: TRBV19; J: TRBJ2-1; DNA: TGTGCCAGTAGGACTAGCGGGAGGGCCTGGGCCTACAATGAGCAGTTCTTC; CDR3: CASRTSGRAWAYNEQFF
D: -; V: TRBV5-6; J: TRBJ1-6; DNA: TGTGCCAGCAGCCATCAGACGGTCGGGGGAACGGGACTCCACTTT; CDR3: CASSHQTVGGTGLHF
D: -; V: TRBV6-5; J: TRBJ2-2; DNA: TGTGCCAGCAGTTACTCTGAGTCCTACACCGGGGAGCTGTTTTTT; CDR3: CASSYSESYTGELFF
D: -; V: TRBV27; J: TRBJ2-7; DNA: TGTGCCAGCAGTTCCAACTACGAGCAGTACTTC; CDR3: CASSSNYEQYF
D: TRBD1; V: TRBV7-9; J: TRBJ1-5; DNA: TGTGCCAGCAGCTCAGAGGGGGACAGACTTAGCAATCAGCCCCAGCATTTT; CDR3: CASSSEGDRLSNQPQHF
D: TRBD2; V: TRBV28; J: TRBJ2-7; DNA: TGTGCCAGCAGTTTCCGCCTCCTTAGAACTAGCGGGAGGGCCTACGAGCAGTACTTC; CDR3: CASSFRLLRTSGRAYEQYF
D: -; V: TRBV5-1; J: TRBJ1-3; DNA: TGCGCCAGCAGCCGATTGGGACATTTCTCTGGAAACACCATATATTTT; CDR3: CASSRLGHFSGNTIYF
D: -; V: TRBV5-5; J: TRBJ2-1; DNA: TGTGCCAGCAGCTTGGCCGTTAGTTGGGACTTCTCCTACAATGAGCAGTTCTTC; CDR3: CASSLAVSWDFSYNEQFF
D: -; V: TRBV6-6; J: TRBJ2-7; DNA: TGTGCCAGCAGTTACAGTCAGGGCCTTTTGTACGAGCAGTACTTC; CDR3: CASSYSQGLLYEQYF
D: TRBD1; V: TRBV30; J: TRBJ1-6; DNA: TGTGCCTGGAGTGCCTGGGACAGGGGGCCGTATTCACCCCTCCACTTT; CDR3: CAWSAWDRGPYSPLHF
D: -; V: TRBV13; J: TRBJ2-2; DNA: TGTGCCAGCAGCCGGGGAAAGGCTGGCACCGGGGAGCTGTTTTTT; CDR3: CASSRGKAGTGELFF
D: TRBD1; V: TRBV11-3; J: TRBJ1-2; DNA: TGTGCCAGCAGCTTAGCGGCAGGGGGCATGGATGGCTACACCTTC; CDR3: CASSLAAGGMDGYTF
D: -; V: TRBV19; J: TRBJ1-5; DNA: TGTGCCAGTAACCCGGGACATCGAGATCAGCCCCAGCATTTT; CDR3: CASNPGHRDQPQHF
D: TRBD2; V: TRBV5-6; J: TRBJ2-5; DNA: TGTGCCAGCAGCTACGAATGGACTAGCGGGAAAGAGACCCAGTACTTC; CDR3: CASSYEWTSGKETQYF
D: -; V: TRBV9; J: TRBJ1-1; DNA: TGTGCCAGCAGCGTAGCTCCCGTGAACACTGAAGCTTTCTTT; CDR3: CASSVAPVNTEAFF
D: -; V: TRBV9; J: TRBJ1-5; DNA: TGTGCCAGCAGCCTCGGGGGGCTCAGCAATCAGCCCCAGCATTTT; CDR3: CASSLGGLSNQPQHF
D: -; V: TRBV5-8; J: TRBJ1-3; DNA: TGTGCCAGCAGCTTTGAGGCGATCTCTGGAAACACCATATATTTT; CDR3: CASSFEAISGNTIYF
D: -; V: TRBV30; J: TRBJ2-2; DNA: TGTGCCTGGAGTACACAGGGCCTGGCTCCCGGGGAGCTGTTTTTT; CDR3: CAWSTQGLAPGELFF
D: TRBD1; V: TRBV6-1; J: TRBJ2-3; DNA: TGTGCCAGCAGTAGATCGACAGGGGCAGATACGCAGTATTTT; CDR3: CASSRSTGADTQYF
D: TRBD2; V: TRBV7-2; J: TRBJ2-1; DNA: TGTGCCAGCAGCCCCCGACTAGCGGGGAACTACAATGAGCAGTTCTTC; CDR3: CASSPRLAGNYNEQFF
D: TRBD1; V: TRBV27; J: TRBJ1-1; DNA: TGTGCCAGCAGTTTATCGAACAGGGGGGCGCCGAACACTGAAGCTTTCTTT; CDR3: CASSLSNRGAPNTEAFF
D: TRBD1; V: TRBV7-2; J: TRBJ1-5; DNA: TGTGCCAGCAGCCCGCAGGGGGCTCGCAATCAGCCCCAGCATTTT; CDR3: CASSPQGARNQPQHF
D: TRBD2; V: TRBV6-4; J: TRBJ2-1; DNA: TGTGCCAGCAGAATTGCTAGCGGGAATATTGAGCAGTTCTTC; CDR3: CASRIASGNIEQFF
D: -; V: TRBV27; J: TRBJ2-1; DNA: TGTGCCAGCACCCTACGGGGGTCATACAATGAGCAGTTCTTC; CDR3: CASTLRGSYNEQFF
D: TRBD2; V: TRBV7-8; J: TRBJ2-2; DNA: TGTGCCAGCAGCCCTAGCGGGAGAGCCGGGGAGCTGTTTTTT; CDR3: CASSPSGRAGELFF
D: TRBD1; V: TRBV6-5; J: TRBJ1-1; DNA: TGTGCCAGCAGTTACAGGGGGCGGTCCACTGAAGCTTTCTTT; CDR3: CASSYRGRSTEAFF
D: TRBD1; V: TRBV5-1; J: TRBJ1-2; DNA: TGCGCCAGCAGCTTGGCCCAGGGGGCTGGAGGCTACACCTTC; CDR3: CASSLAQGAGGYTF
D: TRBD2; V: TRBV7-9; J: TRBJ2-7; DNA: TGTGCCAGCAGCTTAGGGCGGGGGGGCCGGTACGAGCAGTACTTC; CDR3: CASSLGRGGRYEQYF
D: -; V: TRBV7-6; J: TRBJ2-5; DNA: TGTGCCAGCAGCCTTGGTCGGGAGACCCAGTACTTC; CDR3: CASSLGRETQYF
D: TRBD1; V: TRBV7-8; J: TRBJ2-7; DNA: TGTGCCAGAGGGACAGGGGGCTACGAGCAGTACTTC; CDR3: CARGTGGYEQYF